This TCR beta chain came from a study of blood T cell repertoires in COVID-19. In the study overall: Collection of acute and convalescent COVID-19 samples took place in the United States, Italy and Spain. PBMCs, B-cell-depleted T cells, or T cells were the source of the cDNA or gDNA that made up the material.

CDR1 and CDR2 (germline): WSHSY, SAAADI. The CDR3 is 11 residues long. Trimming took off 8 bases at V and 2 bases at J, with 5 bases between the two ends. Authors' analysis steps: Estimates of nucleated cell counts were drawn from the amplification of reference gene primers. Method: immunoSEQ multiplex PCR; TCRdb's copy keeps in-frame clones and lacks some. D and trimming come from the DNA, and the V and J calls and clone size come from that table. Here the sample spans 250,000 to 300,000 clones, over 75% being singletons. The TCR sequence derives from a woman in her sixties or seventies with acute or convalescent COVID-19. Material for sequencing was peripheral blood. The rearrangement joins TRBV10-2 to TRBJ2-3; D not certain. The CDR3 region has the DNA TGCGCCAGCGGCAACACAGATACGCAGTATTTT. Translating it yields CASGNTDTQYF.